This TCR beta chain was found in a study of T cells in Graves' hyperthyroidism and ophthalmopathy. Amplified TCR beta CDR3 regions came from RNA transcripts. First-round RT-PCR targeting the TCR CDR3 was performed with the HTBI primer set. Using its own MiXCR run on the multiplex PCR reads, TCRdb lists one record per CDR3 protein. The table shows about 260,000 distinct CDR3 sequences, with over 15% occurring only once. V was clipped by 7 bases and J by 0 bases, with 13 bases between them. The germline CDR1 and CDR2 sequences are SGHKS and YYEKEE (reference sequence). The CDR3 runs 15 residues. This clonotype was recorded many times.

Sequences were obtained from blood. The rearrangement links TRBV5-5 to TRBJ2-2; D is possibly TRBD1 (5 bases). The TCR sequence derives from a young woman with Graves' ophthalmopathy. The CDR3: CASLGATSNTGELFF. DNA for the CDR3: TGTGCCAGCCTAGGGGCTACCTCGAACACCGGGGAGCTGTTTTTT.